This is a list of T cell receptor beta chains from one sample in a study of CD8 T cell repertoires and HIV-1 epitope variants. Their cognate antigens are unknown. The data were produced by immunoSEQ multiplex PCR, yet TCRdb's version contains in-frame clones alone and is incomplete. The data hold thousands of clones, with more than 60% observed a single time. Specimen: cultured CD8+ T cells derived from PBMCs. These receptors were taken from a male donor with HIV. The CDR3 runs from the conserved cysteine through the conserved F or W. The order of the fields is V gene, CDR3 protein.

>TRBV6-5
CASSPGTDGKETQYF
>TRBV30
CAWSGGAGNTEAFF
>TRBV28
CASSEGTGNQPQHF
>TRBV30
CAWSPGLGTEAFF
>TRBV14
CASSQVSPISYNEQFF
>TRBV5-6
CASSPGRGLGETQYF
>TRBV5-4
CASGVAEQISYNEQFF
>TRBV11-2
CASSDGQGFGSYEQYF
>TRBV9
CASSGEGYEQYF
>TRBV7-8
CASSPGLASYNEQFF
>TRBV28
CATERGSTDTQYF
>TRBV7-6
CASSLSGEQFF
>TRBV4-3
CASSQFAEYEQYF
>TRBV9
CASSGSGGAGNEQFF
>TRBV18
CASSSGTVPEAFF
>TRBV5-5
CASSKGTGRYEQYF
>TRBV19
CASSIDLRGNTGELFF
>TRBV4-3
CASSQDLFAGGTYEQYF
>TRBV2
CASSSLAGEKYEQYF
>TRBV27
CASSLSSSGGNEQFF
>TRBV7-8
CASSSTLGQNTEAFF
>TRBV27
CASSLTVPTGQETGNTIYF
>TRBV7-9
CASSLSGGSYEAFF
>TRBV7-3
CASSEGPSYEQYF
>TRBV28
CASSLWADNQPQHF
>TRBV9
CASSGGGGADEQYF
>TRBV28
CASSYSRQTQETQYF
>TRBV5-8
CASSPAWGDRGDNEQFF